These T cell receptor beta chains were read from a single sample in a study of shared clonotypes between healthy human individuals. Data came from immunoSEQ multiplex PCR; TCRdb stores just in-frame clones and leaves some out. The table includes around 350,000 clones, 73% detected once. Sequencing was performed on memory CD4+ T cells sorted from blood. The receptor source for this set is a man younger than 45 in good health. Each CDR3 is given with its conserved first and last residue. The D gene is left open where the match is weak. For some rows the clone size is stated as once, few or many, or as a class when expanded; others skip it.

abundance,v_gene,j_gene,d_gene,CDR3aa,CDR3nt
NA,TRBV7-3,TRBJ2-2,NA,CASSRGGTTNTGELFF,TGTGCCAGCAGCCGAGGGGGGACCACGAACACCGGGGAGCTGTTTTTT
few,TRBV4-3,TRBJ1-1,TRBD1,CASRIDRGSEAFF,TGCGCCAGCAGGATCGACAGGGGTAGTGAAGCTTTCTTT
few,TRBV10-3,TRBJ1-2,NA,CAISETPLANYGYTF,TGTGCCATCAGTGAAACACCCCTTGCCAACTATGGCTACACCTTC
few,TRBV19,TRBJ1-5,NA,CASSIGTTNVQPQHF,TGTGCCAGTAGTATTGGGACTACGAACGTCCAGCCCCAGCATTTT
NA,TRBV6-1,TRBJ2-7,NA,CASRADRLRSYEQYF,TGTGCCAGCAGGGCAGACAGGCTAAGGTCCTACGAGCAGTACTTC
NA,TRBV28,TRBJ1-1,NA,CASSIIRDEAFF,TGTGCCAGCAGTATTATCAGGGATGAAGCTTTCTTT
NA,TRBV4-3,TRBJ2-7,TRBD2,CASSQTGGRSYEQYF,TGCGCCAGCAGCCAAACGGGAGGGCGATCCTACGAGCAGTACTTC
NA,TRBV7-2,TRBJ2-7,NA,CASSSSAGMGYEQYF,TGTGCCAGCAGCTCCTCGGCTGGGATGGGGTACGAGCAGTACTTC
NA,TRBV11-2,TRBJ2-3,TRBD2,CASSPLRGGRVLNTQYF,TGTGCCAGCAGCCCCCTTCGGGGCGGGAGGGTTTTGAATACGCAGTATTTT
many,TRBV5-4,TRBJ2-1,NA,CASSSRAGASGAYNEQFF,TGTGCCAGCAGCTCACGTGCCGGGGCCTCCGGGGCCTACAATGAGCAGTTCTTC